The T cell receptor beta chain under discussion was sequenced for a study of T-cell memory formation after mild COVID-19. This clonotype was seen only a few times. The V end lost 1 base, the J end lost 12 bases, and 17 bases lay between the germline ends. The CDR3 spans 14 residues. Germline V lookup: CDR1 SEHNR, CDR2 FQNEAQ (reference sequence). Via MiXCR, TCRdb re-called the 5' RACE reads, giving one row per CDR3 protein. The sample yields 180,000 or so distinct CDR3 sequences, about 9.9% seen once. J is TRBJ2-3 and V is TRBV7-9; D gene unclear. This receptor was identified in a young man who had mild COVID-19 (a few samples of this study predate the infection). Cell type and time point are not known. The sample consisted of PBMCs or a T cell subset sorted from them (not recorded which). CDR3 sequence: CASSLDSIGDSQYF. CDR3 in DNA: TGTGCCAGCAGCTTAGACAGCATCGGCGACTCTCAGTATTTT.